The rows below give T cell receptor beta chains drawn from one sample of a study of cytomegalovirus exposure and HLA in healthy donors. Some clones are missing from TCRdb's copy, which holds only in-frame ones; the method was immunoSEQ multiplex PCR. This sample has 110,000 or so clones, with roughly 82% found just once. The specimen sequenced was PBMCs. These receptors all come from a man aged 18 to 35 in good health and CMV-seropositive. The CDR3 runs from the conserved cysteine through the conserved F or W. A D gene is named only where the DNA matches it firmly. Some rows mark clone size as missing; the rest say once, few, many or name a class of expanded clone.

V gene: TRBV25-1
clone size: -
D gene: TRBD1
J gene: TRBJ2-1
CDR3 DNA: TGTGCCAGCCGGGACAGGGTCAGCAATGAGCAGTTCTTC
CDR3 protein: CASRDRVSNEQFF

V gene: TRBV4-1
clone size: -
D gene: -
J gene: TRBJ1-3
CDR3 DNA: TGCGCCAGCAGCCCGCAGGGGACTGGAAACACCATATATTTT
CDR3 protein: CASSPQGTGNTIYF

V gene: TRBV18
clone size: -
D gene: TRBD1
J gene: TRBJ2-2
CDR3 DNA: TGTGCCAGCTCACCTTCGACAGGGTCGAACACCGGGGAGCTGTTTTTT
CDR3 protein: CASSPSTGSNTGELFF

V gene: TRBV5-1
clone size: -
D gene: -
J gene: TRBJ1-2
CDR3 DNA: TGCGCCAGCAGCCGAGAGACAAAAAACTATGGCTACACCTTC
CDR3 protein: CASSRETKNYGYTF

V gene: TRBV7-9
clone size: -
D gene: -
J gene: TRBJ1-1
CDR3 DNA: TGTGCCAGCAGCTTAATAGGCTCGGAGGCTTTCTTT
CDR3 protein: CASSLIGSEAFF

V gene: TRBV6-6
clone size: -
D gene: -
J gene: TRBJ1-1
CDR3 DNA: TGTGCCAGCAGTTACACCGACAGTTCCACTGAAGCTTTCTTT
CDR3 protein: CASSYTDSSTEAFF

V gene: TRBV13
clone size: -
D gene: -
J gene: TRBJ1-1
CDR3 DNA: TGTGCCAGCAGCACCAGGGGAAGGGCTGAAGCTTTCTTT
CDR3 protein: CASSTRGRAEAFF

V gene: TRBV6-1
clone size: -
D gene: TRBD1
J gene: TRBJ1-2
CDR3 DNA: TGTGCCAGCAGAGGGACAGAACTCATCACAAGCTACACCTTC
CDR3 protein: CASRGTELITSYTF

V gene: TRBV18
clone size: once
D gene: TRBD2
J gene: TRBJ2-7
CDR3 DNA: TGTGCCAGCTCACCATCACTAGCGGAGAGCTCCTACGAGCAGTACTTC
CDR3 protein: CASSPSLAESSYEQYF

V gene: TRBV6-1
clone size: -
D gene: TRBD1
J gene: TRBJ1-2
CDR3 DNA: TGTGCCAGCAGTGGGGACAGGGACGATGGCTACACCTTC
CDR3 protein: CASSGDRDDGYTF

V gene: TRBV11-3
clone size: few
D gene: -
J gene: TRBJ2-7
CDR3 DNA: TGTGCCAGCAGCTTAGTGGGAGAGGGCGAGCAGTACTTC
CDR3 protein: CASSLVGEGEQYF

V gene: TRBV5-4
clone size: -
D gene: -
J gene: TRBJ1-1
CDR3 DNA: TGTGCCAGCAGCTTGGAAGGAGTTATCACTGAAGCTTTCTTT
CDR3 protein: CASSLEGVITEAFF

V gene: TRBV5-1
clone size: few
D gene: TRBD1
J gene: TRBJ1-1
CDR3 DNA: TGCGCCAGCAGTGGGACAGGGTACACTGAAGCTTTCTTT
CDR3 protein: CASSGTGYTEAFF

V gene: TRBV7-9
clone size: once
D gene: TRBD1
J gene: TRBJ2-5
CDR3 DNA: TGTGCCAGCAGCTCCACAAAGAATGACAGGGGGCTCCAAGAGACCCAGTACTTC
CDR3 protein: CASSSTKNDRGLQETQYF

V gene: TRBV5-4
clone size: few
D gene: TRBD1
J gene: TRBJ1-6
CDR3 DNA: TGTGCCAGCAGCCAGCCTACAGGGGGCAATAATTCACCCCTCCACTTT
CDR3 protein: CASSQPTGGNNSPLHF

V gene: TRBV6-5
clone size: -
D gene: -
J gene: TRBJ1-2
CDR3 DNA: TGTGCCAGCAGTTACGCGTCGGACAGTGTCTCCTATGGCTACACCTTC
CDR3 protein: CASSYASDSVSYGYTF

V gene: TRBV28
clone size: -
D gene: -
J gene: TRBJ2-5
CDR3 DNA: TGTGCCACTCAACAGAACCTCCAAGAGACCCAGTACTTC
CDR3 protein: CATQQNLQETQYF

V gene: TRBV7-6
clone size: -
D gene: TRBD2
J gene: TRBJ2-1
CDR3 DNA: TGTGCCAGCAGCTTATGGGGCGGGAGGGCTACCAATGAGCAGTTCTTC
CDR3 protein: CASSLWGGRATNEQFF

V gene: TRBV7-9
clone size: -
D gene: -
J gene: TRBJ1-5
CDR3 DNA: TGTGCCAGCAGCTTAGAAATCCGCCAGAGGGGCAATCAGCCCCAGCATTTT
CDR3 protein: CASSLEIRQRGNQPQHF

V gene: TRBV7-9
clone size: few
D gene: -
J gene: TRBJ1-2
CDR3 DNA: TGTGCCAGCAGCTTACTAGAGAGAGAAAGCTACACCTTC
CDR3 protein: CASSLLERESYTF

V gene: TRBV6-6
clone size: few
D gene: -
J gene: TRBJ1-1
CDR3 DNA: TGTGCCAGCATTGAACAGGGGAACACTGAAGCTTTCTTT
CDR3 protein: CASIEQGNTEAFF

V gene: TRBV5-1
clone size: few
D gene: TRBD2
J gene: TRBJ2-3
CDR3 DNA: TGCGCCAGCAGCTTGGTGGCGGGAGCGGATACGCAGTATTTT
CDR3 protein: CASSLVAGADTQYF

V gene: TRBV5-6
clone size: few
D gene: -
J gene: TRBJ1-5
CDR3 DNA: TGTGCCAGCAGCTTGGACGGGACACTCCCCGGTGGCAATCAGCCCCAGCATTTT
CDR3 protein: CASSLDGTLPGGNQPQHF

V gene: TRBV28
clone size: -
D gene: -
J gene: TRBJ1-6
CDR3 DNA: TGTGCCAGCAGTTTTTTGACTAGCTCCTATAATTCACCCCTCCACTTT
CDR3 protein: CASSFLTSSYNSPLHF

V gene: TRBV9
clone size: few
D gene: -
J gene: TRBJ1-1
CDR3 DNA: TGTGCCAGCAGCCCCCAGGGGAGGAACACTGAAGCTTTCTTT
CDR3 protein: CASSPQGRNTEAFF

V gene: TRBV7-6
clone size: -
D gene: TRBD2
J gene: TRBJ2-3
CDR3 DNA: TGTGCCAGCAGCTTAGATCTACTAGCGCAAAGCACAGATACGCAGTATTTT
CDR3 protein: CASSLDLLAQSTDTQYF

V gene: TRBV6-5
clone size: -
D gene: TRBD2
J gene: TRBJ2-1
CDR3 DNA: TGTGCCAGCAGTTTTTTGGGAGGGAATCACAATGAGCAGTTCTTC
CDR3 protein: CASSFLGGNHNEQFF

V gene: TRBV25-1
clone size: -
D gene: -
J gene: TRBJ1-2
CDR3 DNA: TGTGCCAGCATGCAGGGGTTTGGCTACACCTTC
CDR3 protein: CASMQGFGYTF

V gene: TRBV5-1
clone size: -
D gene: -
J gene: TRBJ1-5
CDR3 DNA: TGCGTCAGCAGCTTGGTTTCAGGGAATCAGCCCCAGCATTTT
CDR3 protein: CVSSLVSGNQPQHF

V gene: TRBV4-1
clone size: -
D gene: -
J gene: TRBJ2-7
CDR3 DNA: TGCGCCAGCAGCCAATGGGGGCAGAGCTCCTACGAGCAGTACTTC
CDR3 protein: CASSQWGQSSYEQYF